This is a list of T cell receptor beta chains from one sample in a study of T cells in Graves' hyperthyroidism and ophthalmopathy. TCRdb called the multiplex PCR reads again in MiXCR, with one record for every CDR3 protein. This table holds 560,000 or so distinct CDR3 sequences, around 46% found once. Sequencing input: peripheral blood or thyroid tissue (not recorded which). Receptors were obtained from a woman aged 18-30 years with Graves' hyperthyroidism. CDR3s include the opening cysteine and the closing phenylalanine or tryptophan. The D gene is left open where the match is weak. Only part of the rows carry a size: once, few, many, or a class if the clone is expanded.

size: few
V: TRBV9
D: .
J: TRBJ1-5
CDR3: CASSYRVRGQPQHF
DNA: TGTGCCAGCAGTTACAGGGTACGGGGTCAGCCCCAGCATTTT

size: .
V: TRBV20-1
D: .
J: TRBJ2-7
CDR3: CSARGDSYEQYF
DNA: TGCAGTGCTAGAGGCGACAGTTACGAGCAGTACTTC

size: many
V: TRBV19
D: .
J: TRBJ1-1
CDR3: CASSLPGRSTEAFF
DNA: TGTGCCAGTAGTCTCCCGGGTAGGAGCACTGAAGCTTTCTTT

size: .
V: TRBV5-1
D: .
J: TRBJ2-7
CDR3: CASSRLADYSYEQYF
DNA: TGCGCCAGCAGCCGCTTAGCGGATTACTCCTACGAGCAGTACTTC

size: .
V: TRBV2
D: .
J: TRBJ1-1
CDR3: CASSYSDGNTEASF
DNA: TGTGCCAGCAGTTACTCGGACGGGAACACTGAAGCTTCCTTT

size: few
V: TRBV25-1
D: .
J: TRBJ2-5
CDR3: CASSDPGPETQYF
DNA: TGTGCCAGCAGTGATCCGGGGCCGGAGACCCAGTACTTC

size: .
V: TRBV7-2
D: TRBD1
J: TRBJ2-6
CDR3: CASSLRGTVSGANVLTF
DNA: TGTGCCAGCAGCTTAAGGGGGACAGTCTCTGGGGCCAACGTCCTGACTTTC

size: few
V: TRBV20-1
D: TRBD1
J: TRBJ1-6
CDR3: CSANSGTGPSPLHF
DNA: TGCAGTGCTAACTCCGGGACAGGGCCCTCGCCCCTCCACTTT

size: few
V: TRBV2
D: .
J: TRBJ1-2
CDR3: CASSPMMGGDGYTF
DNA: TGTGCCAGCAGTCCCATGATGGGGGGGGATGGCTACACCTTC

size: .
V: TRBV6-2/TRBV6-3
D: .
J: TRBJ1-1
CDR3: CASSYRGNTETFF
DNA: TGTGCCAGCAGCTATAGGGGGAATACGGAAACTTTCTTT

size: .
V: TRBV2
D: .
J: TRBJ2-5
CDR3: CASKAYAQETQYF
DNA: TGTGCCAGCAAGGCGTACGCCCAAGAGACCCAGTACTTC

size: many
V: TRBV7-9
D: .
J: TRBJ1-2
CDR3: CASSLPGGDGYTF
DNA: TGTGCCAGCAGCTTACCAGGTGGGGATGGCTACACCTTC

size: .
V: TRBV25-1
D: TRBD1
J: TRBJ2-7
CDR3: CASSPRGTAFYEQYF
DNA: TGTGCCAGCAGCCCTCGTGGGACAGCATTCTACGAGCAGTACTTC

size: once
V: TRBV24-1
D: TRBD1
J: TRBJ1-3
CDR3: CAISDSDRAPGGNTIYF
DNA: TGTGCCATCAGTGATTCGGACAGGGCTCCGGGCGGAAACACCATATATTTT

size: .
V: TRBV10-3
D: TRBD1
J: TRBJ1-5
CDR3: CASSYLDRAGHPQHF
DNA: TGTGCCAGCAGTTACTTAGACAGGGCTGGTCACCCCCAGCATTTT

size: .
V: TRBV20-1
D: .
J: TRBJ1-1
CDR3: CSAKAGAMNTEAFF
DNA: TGCAGTGCCAAGGCAGGGGCTATGAACACTGAAGCTTTCTTT

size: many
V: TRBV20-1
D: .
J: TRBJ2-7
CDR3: CSARVSYEQYF
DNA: TGCAGTGCCAGGGTCTCCTACGAGCAGTACTTC